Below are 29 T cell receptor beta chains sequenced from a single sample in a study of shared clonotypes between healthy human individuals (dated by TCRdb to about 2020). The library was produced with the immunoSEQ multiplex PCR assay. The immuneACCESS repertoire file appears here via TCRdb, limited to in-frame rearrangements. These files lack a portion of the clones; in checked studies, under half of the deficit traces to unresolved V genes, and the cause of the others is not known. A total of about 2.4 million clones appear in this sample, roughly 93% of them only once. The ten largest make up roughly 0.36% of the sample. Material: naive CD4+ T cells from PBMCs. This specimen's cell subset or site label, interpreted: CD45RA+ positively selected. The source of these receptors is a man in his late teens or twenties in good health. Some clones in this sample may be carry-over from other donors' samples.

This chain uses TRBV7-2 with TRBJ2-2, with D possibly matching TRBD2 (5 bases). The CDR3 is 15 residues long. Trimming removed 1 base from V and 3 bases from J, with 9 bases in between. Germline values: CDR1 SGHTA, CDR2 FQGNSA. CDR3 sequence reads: CASSLGSGDTGELFF. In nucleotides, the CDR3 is TGTGCCAGCAGCTTAGGTTCCGGGGACACCGGGGAGCTGTTTTTT.

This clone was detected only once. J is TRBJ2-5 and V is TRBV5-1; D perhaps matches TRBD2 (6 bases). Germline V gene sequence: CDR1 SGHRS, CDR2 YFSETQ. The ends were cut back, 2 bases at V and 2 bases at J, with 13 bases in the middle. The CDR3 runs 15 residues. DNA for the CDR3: TGCGCCAGCAGCTTTATACCTAGCGCTCAAGAGACCCAGTACTTC. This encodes CASSFIPSAQETQYF.

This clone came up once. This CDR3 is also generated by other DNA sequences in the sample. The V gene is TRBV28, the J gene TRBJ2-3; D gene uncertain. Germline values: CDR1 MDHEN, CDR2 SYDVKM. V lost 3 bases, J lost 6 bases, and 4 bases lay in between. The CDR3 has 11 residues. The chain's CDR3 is CASSLTDTQYF. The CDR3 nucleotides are TGTGCCAGCAGTTTGACGGATACGCAGTATTTT.

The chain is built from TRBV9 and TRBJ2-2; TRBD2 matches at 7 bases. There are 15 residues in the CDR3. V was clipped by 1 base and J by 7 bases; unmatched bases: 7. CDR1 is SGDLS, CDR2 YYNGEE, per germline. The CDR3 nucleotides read TGTGCCAGCAGCGTAATCCCGGGAGGTGACGGGGAGCTGTTTTTT. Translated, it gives CASSVIPGGDGELFF. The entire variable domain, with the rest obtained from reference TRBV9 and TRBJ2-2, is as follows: DSGVTQTPKHLITATGQRVTLRCSPRSGDLSVYWYQQSLDQGLQFLIQYYNGEERAKGNILERFSAQQFPDLHSELNLSSLELGDSALYFCASSVIPGGDGELFFGEGSRLTVL.

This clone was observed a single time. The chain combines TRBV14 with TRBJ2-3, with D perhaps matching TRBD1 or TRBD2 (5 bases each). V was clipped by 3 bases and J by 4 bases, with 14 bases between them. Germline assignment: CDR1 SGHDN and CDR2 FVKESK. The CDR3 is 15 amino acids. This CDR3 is CASSQGAGTPDTQYF. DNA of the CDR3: TGTGCCAGCAGCCAGGGAGCAGGGACGCCAGATACGCAGTATTTT.

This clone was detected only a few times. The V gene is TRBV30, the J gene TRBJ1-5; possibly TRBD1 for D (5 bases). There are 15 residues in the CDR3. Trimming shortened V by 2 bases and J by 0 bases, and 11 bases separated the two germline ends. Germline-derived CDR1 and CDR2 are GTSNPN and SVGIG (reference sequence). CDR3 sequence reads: CAWSIGDFSNQPQHF. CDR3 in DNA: TGTGCCTGGAGTATAGGGGACTTTAGCAATCAGCCCCAGCATTTT.

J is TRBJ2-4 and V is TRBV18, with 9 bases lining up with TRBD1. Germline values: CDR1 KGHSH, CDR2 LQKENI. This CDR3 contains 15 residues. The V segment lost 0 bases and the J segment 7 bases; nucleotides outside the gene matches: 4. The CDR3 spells CASSPPGTGMNIQYF. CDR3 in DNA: TGTGCCAGCTCACCACCGGGGACAGGGATGAACATTCAGTACTTC.

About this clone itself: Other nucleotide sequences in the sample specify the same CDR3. CDR3 sequence (DNA): TGCGCCAGCAGCCAAGTCGGACTAGCGGGAGGATACATCGGGGAGCTGTTTTTT. Its translation: CASSQVGLAGGYIGELFF. V and J are TRBV4-3 and TRBJ2-2, with 14 bases fitting TRBD2. Germline CDR1 LGHNA, CDR2 YSLEER. The CDR3 is 18 residues long. The V gene end was trimmed by 1 base and the J gene end by 7 bases; junction bases not matched to a gene: 8.

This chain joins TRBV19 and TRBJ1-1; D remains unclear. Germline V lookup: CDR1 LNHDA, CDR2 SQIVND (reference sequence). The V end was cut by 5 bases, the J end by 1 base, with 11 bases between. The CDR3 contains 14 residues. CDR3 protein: CASSRRSQNTEAFF. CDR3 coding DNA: TGTGCCAGTAGTCGTAGGTCCCAGAACACTGAAGCTTTCTTT.

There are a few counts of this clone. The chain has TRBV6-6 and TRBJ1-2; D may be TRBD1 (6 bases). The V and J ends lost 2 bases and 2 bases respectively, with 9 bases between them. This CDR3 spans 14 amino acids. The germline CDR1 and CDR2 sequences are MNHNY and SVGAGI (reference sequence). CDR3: CASSYNTGNYGYTF. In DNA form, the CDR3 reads TGTGCCAGCAGTTACAACACAGGGAACTATGGCTACACCTTC.

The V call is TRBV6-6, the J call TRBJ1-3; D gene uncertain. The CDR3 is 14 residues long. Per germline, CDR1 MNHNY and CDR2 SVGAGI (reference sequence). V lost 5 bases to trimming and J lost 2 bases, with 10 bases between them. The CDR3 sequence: CASSERTAGNTIYF. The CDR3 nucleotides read TGTGCCAGCAGTGAGCGGACTGCTGGAAACACCATATATTTT.

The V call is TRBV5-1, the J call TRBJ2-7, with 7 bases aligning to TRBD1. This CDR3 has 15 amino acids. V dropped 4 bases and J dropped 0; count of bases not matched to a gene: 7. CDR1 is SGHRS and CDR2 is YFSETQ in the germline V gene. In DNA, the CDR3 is TGCGCCAGCAGCACGGGACAGAAAACCTCCTACGAGCAGTACTTC. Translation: CASSTGQKTSYEQYF.

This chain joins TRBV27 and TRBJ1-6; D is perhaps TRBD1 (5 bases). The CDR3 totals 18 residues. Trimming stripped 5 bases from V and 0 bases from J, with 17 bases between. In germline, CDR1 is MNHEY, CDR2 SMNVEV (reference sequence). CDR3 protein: CASSRLGLLSSYNSPLHF. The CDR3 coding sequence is TGTGCCAGCAGTCGATTGGGACTCCTGAGCTCCTATAATTCACCCCTCCACTTT.

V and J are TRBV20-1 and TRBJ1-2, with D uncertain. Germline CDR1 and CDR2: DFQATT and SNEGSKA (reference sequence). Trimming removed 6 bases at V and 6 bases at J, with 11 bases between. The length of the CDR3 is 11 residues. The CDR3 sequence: CSAKGGDGYTF. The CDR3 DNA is TGCAGTGCCAAGGGTGGCGATGGCTACACCTTC.

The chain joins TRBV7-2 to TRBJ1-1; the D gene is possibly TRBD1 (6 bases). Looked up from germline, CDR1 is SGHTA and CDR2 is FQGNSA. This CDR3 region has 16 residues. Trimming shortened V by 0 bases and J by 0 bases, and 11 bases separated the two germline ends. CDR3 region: CASSLAGQLMNTEAFF. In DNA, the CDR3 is TGTGCCAGCAGCTTAGCTGGACAGCTTATGAACACTGAAGCTTTCTTT.

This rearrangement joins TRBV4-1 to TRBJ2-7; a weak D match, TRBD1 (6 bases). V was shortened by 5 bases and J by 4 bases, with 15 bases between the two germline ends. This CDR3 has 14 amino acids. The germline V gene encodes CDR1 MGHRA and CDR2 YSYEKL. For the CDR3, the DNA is TGCGCCAGCAGCTCTACAGGGTCAAGATACGAGCAGTACTTC. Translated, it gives CASSSTGSRYEQYF.

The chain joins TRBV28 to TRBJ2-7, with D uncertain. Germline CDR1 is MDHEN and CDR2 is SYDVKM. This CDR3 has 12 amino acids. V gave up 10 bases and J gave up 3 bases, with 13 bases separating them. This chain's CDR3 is CATLYDGYEQYF. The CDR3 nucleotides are TGTGCCACCTTATACGACGGCTACGAGCAGTACTTC.

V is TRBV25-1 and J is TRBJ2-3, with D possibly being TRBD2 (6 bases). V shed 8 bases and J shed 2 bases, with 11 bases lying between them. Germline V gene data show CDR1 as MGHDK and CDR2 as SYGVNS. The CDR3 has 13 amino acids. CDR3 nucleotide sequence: TGTGCCAGCGGGCGGGATCTCACAGATACGCAGTATTTT. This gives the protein CASGRDLTDTQYF.

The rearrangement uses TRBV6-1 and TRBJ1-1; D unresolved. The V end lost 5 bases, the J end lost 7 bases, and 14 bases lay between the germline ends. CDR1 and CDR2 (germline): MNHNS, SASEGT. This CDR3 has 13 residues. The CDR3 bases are TGTGCCAGCAGTACCTTCGGAGGGTTTGAAGCTTTCTTT. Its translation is CASSTFGGFEAFF.

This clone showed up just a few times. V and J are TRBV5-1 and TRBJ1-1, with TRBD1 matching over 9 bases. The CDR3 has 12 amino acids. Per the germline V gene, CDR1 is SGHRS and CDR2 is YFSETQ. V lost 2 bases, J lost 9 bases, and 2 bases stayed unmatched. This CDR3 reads CASSLQGAKAFF. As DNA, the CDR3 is TGCGCCAGCAGCTTACAGGGGGCTAAAGCTTTCTTT.

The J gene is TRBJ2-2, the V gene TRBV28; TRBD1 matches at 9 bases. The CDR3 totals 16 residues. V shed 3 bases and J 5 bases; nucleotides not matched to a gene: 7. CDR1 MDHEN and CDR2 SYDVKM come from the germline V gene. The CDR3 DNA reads TGTGCCAGCAGTTTCCTAGGACAGGGGAGGACCGGGGAGCTGTTTTTT. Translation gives CASSFLGQGRTGELFF.

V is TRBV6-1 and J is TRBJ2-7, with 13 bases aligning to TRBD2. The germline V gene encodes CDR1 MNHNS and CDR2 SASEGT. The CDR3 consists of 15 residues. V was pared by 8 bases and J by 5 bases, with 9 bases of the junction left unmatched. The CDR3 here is CASYTSGRGPDEQYF. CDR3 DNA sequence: TGTGCCAGCTACACTAGCGGGAGGGGTCCGGACGAGCAGTACTTC.

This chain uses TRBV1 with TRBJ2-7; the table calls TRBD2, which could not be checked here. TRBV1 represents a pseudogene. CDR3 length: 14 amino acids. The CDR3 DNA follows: TGCACCAGCAGCCAAGCGGGGGGGTCCTACGAGCAGTACTTC. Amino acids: CTSSQAGGSYEQYF.

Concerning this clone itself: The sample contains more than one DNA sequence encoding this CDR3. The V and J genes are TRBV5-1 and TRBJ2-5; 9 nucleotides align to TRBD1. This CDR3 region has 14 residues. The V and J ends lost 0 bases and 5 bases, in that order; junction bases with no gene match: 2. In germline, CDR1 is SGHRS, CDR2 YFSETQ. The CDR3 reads CASSLEGQGETQYF. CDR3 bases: TGCGCCAGCAGCTTGGAAGGACAGGGGGAGACCCAGTACTTC.

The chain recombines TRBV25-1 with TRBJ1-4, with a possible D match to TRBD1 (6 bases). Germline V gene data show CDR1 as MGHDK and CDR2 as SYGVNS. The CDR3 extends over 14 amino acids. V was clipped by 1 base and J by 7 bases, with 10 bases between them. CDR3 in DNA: TGTGCCAGCAGTGAATGGCAGGGGAGTGAAAAACTGTTTTTT. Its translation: CASSEWQGSEKLFF.

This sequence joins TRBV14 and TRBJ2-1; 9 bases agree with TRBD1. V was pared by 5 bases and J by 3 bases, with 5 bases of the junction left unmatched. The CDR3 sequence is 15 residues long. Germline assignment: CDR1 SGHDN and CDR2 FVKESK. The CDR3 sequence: CASSTRTGVYNEQFF. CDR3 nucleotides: TGTGCCAGCAGCACCCGGACAGGGGTCTACAATGAGCAGTTCTTC.

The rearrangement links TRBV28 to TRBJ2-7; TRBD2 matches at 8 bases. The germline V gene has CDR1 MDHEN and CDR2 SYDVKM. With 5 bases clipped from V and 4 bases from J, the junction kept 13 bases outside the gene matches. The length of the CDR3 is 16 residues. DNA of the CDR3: TGTGCCAGCAGTCACCCGGGACTAGAACGTCCTTACGAGCAGTACTTC. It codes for CASSHPGLERPYEQYF.

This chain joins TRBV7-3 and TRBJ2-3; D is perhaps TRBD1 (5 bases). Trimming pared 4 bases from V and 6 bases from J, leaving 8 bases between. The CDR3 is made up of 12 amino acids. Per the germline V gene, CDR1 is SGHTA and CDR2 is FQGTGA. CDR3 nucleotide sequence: TGTGCCAGCAGCTGGGGCAGGGATACGCAGTATTTT. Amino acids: CASSWGRDTQYF.

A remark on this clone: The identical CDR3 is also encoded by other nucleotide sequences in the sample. The CDR3 protein is CASSLVAGGITDTQYF. In DNA form, the CDR3 reads TGCGCCAGCAGCTTGGTAGCGGGAGGGATAACAGATACGCAGTATTTT. The chain links TRBV5-1 to TRBJ2-3; 11 positions match TRBD2. V shed 0 bases, J shed 3 bases, and the junction held 3 bases outside the gene matches. Germline CDR1 reads SGHRS; CDR2 reads YFSETQ. The CDR3 spans 16 residues.